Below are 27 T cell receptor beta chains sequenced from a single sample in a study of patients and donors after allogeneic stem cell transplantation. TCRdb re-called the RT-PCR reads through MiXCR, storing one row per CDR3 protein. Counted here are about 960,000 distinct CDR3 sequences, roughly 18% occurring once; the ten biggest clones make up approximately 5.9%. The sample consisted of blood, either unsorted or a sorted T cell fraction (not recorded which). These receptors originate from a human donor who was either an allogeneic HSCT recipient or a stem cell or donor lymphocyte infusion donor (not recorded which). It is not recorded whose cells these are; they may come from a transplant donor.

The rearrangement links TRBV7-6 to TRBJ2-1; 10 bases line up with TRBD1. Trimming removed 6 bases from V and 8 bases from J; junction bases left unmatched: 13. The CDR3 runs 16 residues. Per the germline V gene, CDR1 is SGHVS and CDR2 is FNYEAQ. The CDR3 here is CASSPDPGQGRYEQFF. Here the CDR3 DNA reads TGTGCCAGCAGTCCCGATCCGGGACAGGGGAGGTATGAGCAGTTCTTC. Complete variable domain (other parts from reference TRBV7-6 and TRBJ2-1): GAGVSQSPRYKVTKRGQDVALRCDPISGHVSLYWYRQALGQGPEFLTYFNYEAQQDKSGLPNDRFSAERPEGSISTLTIQRTEQRDSAMYRCASSPDPGQGRYEQFFGPGTRLTVL.

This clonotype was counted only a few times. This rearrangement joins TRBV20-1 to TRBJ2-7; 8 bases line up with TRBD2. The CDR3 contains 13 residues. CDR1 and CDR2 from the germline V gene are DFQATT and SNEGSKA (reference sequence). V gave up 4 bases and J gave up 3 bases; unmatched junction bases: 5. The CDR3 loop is CSAMTGGIYEQYF. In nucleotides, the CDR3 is TGCAGTGCTATGACGGGGGGGATCTACGAGCAGTACTTC.

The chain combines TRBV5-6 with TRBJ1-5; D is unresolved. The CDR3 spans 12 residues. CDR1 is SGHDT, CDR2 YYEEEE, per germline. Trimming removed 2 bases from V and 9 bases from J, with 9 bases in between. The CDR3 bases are TGTGCCAGCAGCTTACCTTCCGGGCCCCAGCATTTT. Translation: CASSLPSGPQHF.

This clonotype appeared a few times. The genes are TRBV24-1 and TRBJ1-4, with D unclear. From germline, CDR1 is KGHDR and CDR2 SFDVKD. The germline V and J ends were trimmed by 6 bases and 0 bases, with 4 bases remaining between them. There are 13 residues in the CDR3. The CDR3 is CATSYATNEKLFF. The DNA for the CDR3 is TGTGCCACCAGTTACGCAACTAATGAAAAACTGTTTTTT.

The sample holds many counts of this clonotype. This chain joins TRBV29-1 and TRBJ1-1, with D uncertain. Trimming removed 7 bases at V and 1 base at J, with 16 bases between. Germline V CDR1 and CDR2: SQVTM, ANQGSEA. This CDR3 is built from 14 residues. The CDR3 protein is CSAPFDNPNTEAFF. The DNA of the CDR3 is TGCAGCGCCCCATTCGACAATCCGAACACTGAAGCTTTCTTT.

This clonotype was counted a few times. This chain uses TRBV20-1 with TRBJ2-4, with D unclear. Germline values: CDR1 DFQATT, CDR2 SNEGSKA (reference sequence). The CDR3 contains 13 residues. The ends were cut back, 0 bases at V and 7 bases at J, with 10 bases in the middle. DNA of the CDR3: TGCAGTGCTAGAGAGGCTAGTCACAACATTCAGTACTTC. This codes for CSAREASHNIQYF.

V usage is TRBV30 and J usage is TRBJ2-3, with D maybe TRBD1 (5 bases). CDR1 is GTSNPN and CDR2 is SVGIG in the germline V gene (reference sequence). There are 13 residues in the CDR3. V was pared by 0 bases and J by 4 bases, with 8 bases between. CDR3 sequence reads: CAWSVLGPDTQYF. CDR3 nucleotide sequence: TGTGCCTGGAGTGTACTGGGGCCAGATACGCAGTATTTT. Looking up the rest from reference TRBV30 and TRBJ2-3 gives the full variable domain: SQTIHQWPATLVQPVGSPLSLECTVEGTSNPNLYWYRQAAGRGLQLLFYSVGIGQISSEVPQNLSASRPQDRQFILSSKKLLLSDSGFYLCAWSVLGPDTQYFGPGTRLTVL.

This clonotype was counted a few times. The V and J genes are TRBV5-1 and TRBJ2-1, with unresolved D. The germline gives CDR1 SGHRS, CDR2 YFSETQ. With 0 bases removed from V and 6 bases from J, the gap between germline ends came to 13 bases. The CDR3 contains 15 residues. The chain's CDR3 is CASSLGLRTGNEQFF. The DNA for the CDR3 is TGCGCCAGCAGCTTGGGATTGAGGACGGGCAATGAGCAGTTCTTC.

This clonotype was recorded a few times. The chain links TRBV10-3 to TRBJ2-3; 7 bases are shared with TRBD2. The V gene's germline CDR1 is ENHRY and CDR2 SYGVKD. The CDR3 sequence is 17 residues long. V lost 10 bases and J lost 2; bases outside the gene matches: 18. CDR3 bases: TGTGCCACCCGGGACCTAAGCGGGATACGACCCACAGATACGCAGTATTTT. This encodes CATRDLSGIRPTDTQYF.

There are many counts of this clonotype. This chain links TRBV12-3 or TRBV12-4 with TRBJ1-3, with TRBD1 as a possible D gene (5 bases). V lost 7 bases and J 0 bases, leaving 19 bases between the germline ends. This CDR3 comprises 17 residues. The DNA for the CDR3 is TGTGCCAGCACCCGCCGAGTCGGGGGTGCCTCTGGAAACACCATATATTTT. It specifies CASTRRVGGASGNTIYF.

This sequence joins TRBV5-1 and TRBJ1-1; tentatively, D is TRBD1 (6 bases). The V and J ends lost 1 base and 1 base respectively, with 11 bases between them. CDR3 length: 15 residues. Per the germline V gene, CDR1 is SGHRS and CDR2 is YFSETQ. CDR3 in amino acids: CASSLTGTQNTEAFF. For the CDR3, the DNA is TGCGCCAGCAGCTTGACTGGGACACAGAACACTGAAGCTTTCTTT. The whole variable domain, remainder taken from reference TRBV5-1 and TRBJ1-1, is KAGVTQTPRYLIKTRGQQVTLSCSPISGHRSVSWYQQTPGQGLQFLFEYFSETQRNKGNFPGRFSGRQFSNSRSEMNVSTLELGDSALYLCASSLTGTQNTEAFFGQGTRLTVV.

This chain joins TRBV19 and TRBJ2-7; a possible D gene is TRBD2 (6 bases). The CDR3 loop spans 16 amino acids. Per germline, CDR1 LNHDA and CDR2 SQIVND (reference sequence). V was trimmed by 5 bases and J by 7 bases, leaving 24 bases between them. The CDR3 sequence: CASSRFLGGVSEEQYF. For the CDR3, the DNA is TGTGCCAGTAGTCGGTTTTTGGGAGGTGTTTCGGAAGAGCAGTACTTC. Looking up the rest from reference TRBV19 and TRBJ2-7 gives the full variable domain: DGGITQSPKYLFRKEGQNVTLSCEQNLNHDAMYWYRQDPGQGLRLIYYSQIVNDFQKGDIAEGYSVSREKKESFPLTVTSAQKNPTAFYLCASSRFLGGVSEEQYFGPGTRLTVT.

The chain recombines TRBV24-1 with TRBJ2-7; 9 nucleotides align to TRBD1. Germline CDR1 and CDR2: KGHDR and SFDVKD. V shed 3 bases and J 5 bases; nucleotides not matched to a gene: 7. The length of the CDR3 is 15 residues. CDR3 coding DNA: TGTGCCACCAGTGATCCCACAGGGGGCCCACACGAGCAGTACTTC. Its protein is CATSDPTGGPHEQYF.

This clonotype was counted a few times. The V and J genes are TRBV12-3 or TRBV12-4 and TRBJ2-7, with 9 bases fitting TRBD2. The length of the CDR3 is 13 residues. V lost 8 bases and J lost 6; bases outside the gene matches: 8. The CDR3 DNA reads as TGTGCCAGCTGCGGGGGGGCGCTGTCCGAGCAGTACTTC. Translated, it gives CASCGGALSEQYF.

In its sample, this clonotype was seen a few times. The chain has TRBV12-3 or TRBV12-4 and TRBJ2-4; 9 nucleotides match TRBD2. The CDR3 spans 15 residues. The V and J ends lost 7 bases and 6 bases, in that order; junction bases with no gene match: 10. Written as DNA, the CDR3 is TGTGCCAGCAACCTTAGCGGGAGACGGAGAAACATTCAGTACTTC. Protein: CASNLSGRRRNIQYF.

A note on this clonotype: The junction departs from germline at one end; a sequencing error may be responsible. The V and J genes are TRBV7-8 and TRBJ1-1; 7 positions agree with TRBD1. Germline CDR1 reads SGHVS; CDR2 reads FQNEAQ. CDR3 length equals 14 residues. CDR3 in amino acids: CASILQGRGTEAFF. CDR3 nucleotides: TGTGCCAGCATCTTACAGGGCAGGGGGACTGAAGCTTTCTTT.

The CDR3, as DNA: TGCAGTGCTCCTTCGGACAGACCCGGCGAAAAACTGTTTTTT. This encodes CSAPSDRPGEKLFF. The chain carries TRBV20-1 and TRBJ1-4; a weak D match, TRBD1 (6 bases). With 5 bases removed from V and 8 bases from J, the gap between germline ends came to 18 bases. CDR1 and CDR2 from the germline V gene are DFQATT and SNEGSKA (reference sequence). This CDR3 is 14 amino acids long.

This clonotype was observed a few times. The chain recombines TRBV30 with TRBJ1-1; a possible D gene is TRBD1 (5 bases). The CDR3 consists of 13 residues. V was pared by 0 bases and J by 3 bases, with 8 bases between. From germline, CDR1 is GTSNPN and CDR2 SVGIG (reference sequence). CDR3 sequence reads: CAWSVRGDTEAFF. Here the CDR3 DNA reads TGTGCCTGGAGTGTACGGGGGGACACTGAAGCTTTCTTT.

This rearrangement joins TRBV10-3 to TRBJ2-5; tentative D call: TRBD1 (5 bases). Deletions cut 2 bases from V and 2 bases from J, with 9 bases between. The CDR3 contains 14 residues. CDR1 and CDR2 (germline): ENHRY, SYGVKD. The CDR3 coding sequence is TGTGCCATCAGTGAGCAGGGCAAGCAAGAGACCCAGTACTTC. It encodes CAISEQGKQETQYF.

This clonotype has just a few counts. This CDR3 reads CSAHLREGNYGYTF. The CDR3 bases are TGCAGTGCCCACCTCAGGGAAGGGAACTATGGCTACACCTTC. V and J are TRBV20-1 and TRBJ1-2; possible D gene TRBD1, 5 bases. V lost 6 bases to trimming and J lost 2 bases, with 16 bases between them. The CDR3 has 14 residues. Germline loops: CDR1 DFQATT, CDR2 SNEGSKA (reference sequence).

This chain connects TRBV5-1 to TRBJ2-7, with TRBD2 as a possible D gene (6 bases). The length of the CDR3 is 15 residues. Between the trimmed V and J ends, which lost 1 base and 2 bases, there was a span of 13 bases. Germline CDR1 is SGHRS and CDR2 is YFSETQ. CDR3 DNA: TGCGCCAGCAGCTTGTTCGCGCTAGCGACCTACGAGCAGTACTTC. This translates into CASSLFALATYEQYF. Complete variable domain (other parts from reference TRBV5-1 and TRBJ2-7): KAGVTQTPRYLIKTRGQQVTLSCSPISGHRSVSWYQQTPGQGLQFLFEYFSETQRNKGNFPGRFSGRQFSNSRSEMNVSTLELGDSALYLCASSLFALATYEQYFGPGTRLTVT.

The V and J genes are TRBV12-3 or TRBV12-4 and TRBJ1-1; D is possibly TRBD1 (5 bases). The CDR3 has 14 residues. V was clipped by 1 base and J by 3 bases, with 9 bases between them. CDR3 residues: CASSLVGEHTEAFF. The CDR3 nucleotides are TGTGCCAGCAGTTTAGTGGGGGAACACACTGAAGCTTTCTTT.

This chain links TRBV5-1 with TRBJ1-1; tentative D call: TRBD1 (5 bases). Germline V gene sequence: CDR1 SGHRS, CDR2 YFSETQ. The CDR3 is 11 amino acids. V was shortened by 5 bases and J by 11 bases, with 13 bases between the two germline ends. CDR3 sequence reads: CASRADGGAFF. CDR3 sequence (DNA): TGCGCCAGCAGGGCGGACGGGGGTGCTTTCTTT.

This CDR3 reads CATQAGSYNEQFF. CDR3 nucleotides: TGTGCCACCCAGGCGGGGTCCTACAATGAGCAGTTCTTC. The chain couples TRBV13 to TRBJ2-1, with D perhaps matching TRBD2 (6 bases). This CDR3 has 13 residues. Germline values: CDR1 PRHDT, CDR2 FYEKMQ (reference sequence). V lost 10 bases, J lost 1 base, and 11 bases lay in between.

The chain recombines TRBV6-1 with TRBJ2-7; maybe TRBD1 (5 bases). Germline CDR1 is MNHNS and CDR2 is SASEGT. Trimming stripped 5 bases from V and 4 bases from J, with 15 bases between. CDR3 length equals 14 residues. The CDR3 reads CASSQTRTTYEQYF. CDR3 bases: TGTGCCAGCAGTCAAACCAGGACAACATACGAGCAGTACTTC.

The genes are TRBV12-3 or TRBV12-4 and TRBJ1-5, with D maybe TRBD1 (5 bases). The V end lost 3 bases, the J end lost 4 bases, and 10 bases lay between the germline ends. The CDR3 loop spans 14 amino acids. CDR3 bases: TGTGCCAGCAGTTTCGCCAGGGTGAATCAGCCCCAGCATTTT. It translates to CASSFARVNQPQHF.

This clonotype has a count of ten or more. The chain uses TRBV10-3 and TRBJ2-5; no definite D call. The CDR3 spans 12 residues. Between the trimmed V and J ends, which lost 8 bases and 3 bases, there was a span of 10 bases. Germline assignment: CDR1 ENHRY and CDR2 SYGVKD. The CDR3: CAISGIEETQYF. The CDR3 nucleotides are TGTGCCATCTCGGGTATTGAAGAGACCCAGTACTTC.